This T cell receptor beta chain was identified in a study of beta chain features in type 1 diabetes. Ten or more counts support this clone. Its antigen is still unknown. Trimming at V came to 5 bases and at J to 7 bases, leaving 6 bases not matched to a gene. The CDR3 is 14 residues long. In germline, CDR1 is MDHEN, CDR2 SYDVKM. General observations from the study: Here, the possible influence of HLA type (on TCRB rearrangement) remained unresolved. Patients with type 1 diabetes carried fewer insertions and had more deletions at their VDJ junctions.

Reverse transcribing all isolated RNA meant expressed TCRB transcripts were sequenced. Generated by immunoSEQ multiplex PCR, the TCRdb table keeps only in-frame clones and is missing some. Counted here are about 320,000 clones, 14% occurring once; the ten biggest clones make up approximately 7%. This receptor was taken from a man younger than 45 in good health. Sequenced input: central memory CD4+ T cells from blood. This chain links TRBV28 with TRBJ2-1, with TRBD2 matching over 9 bases. In DNA, the CDR3 is TGTGCCAGCAGTCGGACTAGCGAGGTGAATGAGCAGTTCTTC. This sequence encodes CASSRTSEVNEQFF.